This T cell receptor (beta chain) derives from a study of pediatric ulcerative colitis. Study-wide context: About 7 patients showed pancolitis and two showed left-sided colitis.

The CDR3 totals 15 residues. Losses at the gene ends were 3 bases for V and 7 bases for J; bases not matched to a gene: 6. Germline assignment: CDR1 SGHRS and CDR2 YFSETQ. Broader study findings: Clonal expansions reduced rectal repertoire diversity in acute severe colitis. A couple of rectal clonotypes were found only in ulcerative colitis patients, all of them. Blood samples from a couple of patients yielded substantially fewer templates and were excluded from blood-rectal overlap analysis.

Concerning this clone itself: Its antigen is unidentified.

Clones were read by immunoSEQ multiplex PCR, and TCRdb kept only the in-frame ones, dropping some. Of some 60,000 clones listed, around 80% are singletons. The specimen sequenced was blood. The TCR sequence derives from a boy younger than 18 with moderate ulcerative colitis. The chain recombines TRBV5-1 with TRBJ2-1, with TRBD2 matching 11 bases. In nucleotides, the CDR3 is TGCGCCAGCAGCTCGACTAGCGGGATAGGGAATGAGCAGTTCTTC. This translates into CASSSTSGIGNEQFF. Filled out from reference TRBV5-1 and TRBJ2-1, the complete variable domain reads KAGVTQTPRYLIKTRGQQVTLSCSPISGHRSVSWYQQTPGQGLQFLFEYFSETQRNKGNFPGRFSGRQFSNSRSEMNVSTLELGDSALYLCASSSTSGIGNEQFFGPGTRLTVL.